This TCR beta chain was obtained from a study of blood T cell repertoires in COVID-19. Study details: COVID-19 samples, acute and convalescent, were from the United States, Italy and Spain.

The data were produced by immunoSEQ multiplex PCR, yet TCRdb's version contains in-frame clones alone and is incomplete. The data hold about 140,000 clones, with around 82% observed a single time. The sample comprised peripheral blood. This TCR derives from a human donor in a cohort sampled during active COVID-19.

The CDR3 sequence: CSYRQGASEQYF. The CDR3 DNA reads as TGCAGCTATCGACAGGGGGCCTCCGAGCAGTACTTC. The rearrangement uses TRBV29-1 and TRBJ2-7; 10 nucleotides line up with TRBD1. Germline loops: CDR1 SQVTM, CDR2 ANQGSEA. V dropped 8 bases and J dropped 6; count of bases not matched to a gene: 7. This CDR3 spans 12 amino acids.